This T cell receptor beta chain was sequenced in a study of blood T cells in healthy people across ages. Study-level findings and limits: Greater diversity and more naive CD4+ cells were seen in long-lived donors than in aged donors.

There were healthy Caucasian individuals from Russia, aged about 6 to 90, serving as donors. PBMCs, at least 6 million per sample, were isolated. Note on this clonotype: Antigen: not known.

Germline V lookup: CDR1 SQVTM, CDR2 ANQGSEA. This CDR3 contains 15 residues. A sample-barcoded 5' primer and a J-beta primer mix were used in a second PCR of about 7 to 11 cycles. A single record per CDR3 protein comes from TCRdb applying MiXCR to the 5' RACE reads. The sample lists fewer than 650,000 distinct CDR3 sequences; about 27% were seen once. These data were also reused for a study on T cells of mothers and their children. That source adds: Thymic selection molds TCR recombination output in much the same way for related pairs as for unrelated pairs.

This sequence joins TRBV29-1 and TRBJ2-5; the D is unclear. The J call may be faulty, since TRBJ2-7 better matches the DNA end. The sequenced sample consisted of blood. The sequence came from a boy aged 2 to 10 in good health. CDR3 DNA sequence: TGCAGCGTTGAAGATCAGGCCGCAGGTCCCTACGAGCAGTACTTC. This sequence encodes CSVEDQAAGPYEQYF.